This T cell receptor beta chain came from a study of cytomegalovirus exposure and HLA in healthy donors. Whole-study results and caveats: Most TCR beta V segments were productive about 90% or about 30% of the time in an earlier analysis.

The CDR3 totals 15 residues. Germline values: CDR1 KGHSH, CDR2 LQKENI. Deletions cut 0 bases from V and 1 base from J, with 7 bases between. The primer mix had 60 Vbeta and 13 Jbeta primers. Measured with immunoSEQ multiplex PCR; TCRdb has only the in-frame clones, and not every one. This sample has 85,000 to 100,000 clones, with around 77% found just once. Regarding this clone: Its target is unknown.

The TCR was taken from a man aged 45-60 years in good health and CMV-seropositive. Sequenced material: PBMCs. This chain connects TRBV18 to TRBJ2-1; D possibly corresponds to TRBD1 (5 bases). CDR3 nucleotides: TGTGCCAGCTCACCACCGCAGGGATCCTACAATGAGCAGTTCTTC. Residues: CASSPPQGSYNEQFF.